One and the same sample provided the 23 T cell receptor beta chains below, sequenced in a study of cytomegalovirus exposure and HLA in healthy donors. Researchers ran the PCR with 60 Vbeta and 13 Jbeta primers. Method: immunoSEQ multiplex PCR; TCRdb's copy keeps in-frame clones and lacks some. The sample table includes around 75,000 clones. The source material was PBMCs. The receptors derive from a man aged 40-55 years in good health and CMV-seronegative.

V is TRBV28 and J is TRBJ1-2; 7 positions match TRBD1. The CDR3 length is 17 residues. The germline V gene encodes CDR1 MDHEN and CDR2 SYDVKM. Losses at the gene ends were 3 bases for V and 4 bases for J; bases not matched to a gene: 14. CDR3 sequence (DNA): TGTGCCAGCAGTTTTGGGGCAGGGGGAGGTTTGGGCTATGGCTACACCTTC. This gives the protein CASSFGAGGGLGYGYTF.

The gene calls are TRBV6-1 and TRBJ1-5; D remains ambiguous. The V gene's germline CDR1 is MNHNS and CDR2 SASEGT. V was cut by 11 bases and J by 0 bases, with 5 bases left in between. This CDR3 has 11 residues. The CDR3 bases are TGTGCCGTTAATAGCAATCAGCCCCAGCATTTT. As protein: CAVNSNQPQHF.

CDR3 coding DNA: TGCGCCAGCAGCTGGGGGCAGGGGAGGACCCAGTACTTC. It specifies CASSWGQGRTQYF. V and J are TRBV5-1 and TRBJ2-5; tentatively, D is TRBD1 (6 bases). The V gene lost 3 bases and the J gene lost 7 bases, with 13 bases spanning the gap. The germline gives CDR1 SGHRS, CDR2 YFSETQ. This CDR3 contains 13 residues.

The chain has TRBV30 and TRBJ2-3, with TRBD2 matching over 8 bases. The CDR3 has 16 residues. J lost 4 bases, V lost 0 bases, and 9 bases had no gene match. Germline values: CDR1 GTSNPN, CDR2 SVGIG (reference sequence). The CDR3, as DNA: TGTGCCTGGAGTGTATTGGGCCGGGGGGGCGCAGATACGCAGTATTTT. Protein: CAWSVLGRGGADTQYF.

The rearrangement links TRBV6-5 to TRBJ2-7, with D uncertain. The CDR3 totals 13 residues. The V gene lost 4 bases and the J gene lost 4 bases, with 11 bases spanning the gap. Germline assignment: CDR1 MNHEY and CDR2 SVGAGI. DNA for the CDR3: TGTGCCAGCAGTTCCCCGGCGACTTACGAGCAGTACTTC. It yields the protein CASSSPATYEQYF.

The rearrangement uses TRBV5-4 and TRBJ1-1; D is unclear. The CDR3 is 13 amino acids. V lost 0 bases, J lost 1 base, and 4 bases lay in between. CDR1 and CDR2 (germline): SGHNT, YYREEE (reference sequence). The CDR3 nucleotides are TGTGCCAGCAGCTTGGCAGGGAACACTGAAGCTTTCTTT. Translated: CASSLAGNTEAFF.

The chain uses TRBV5-4 and TRBJ2-6; 10 bases match TRBD1. Germline V gives CDR1 SGHNT, CDR2 YYREEE (reference sequence). The CDR3 loop spans 15 amino acids. J lost 8 bases, V lost 9 bases, and 11 bases had no gene match. The CDR3 DNA reads TGTGCCACGTCCACCCCGGGACAGGGGTCCAACGTCCTGACTTTC. Translation gives CATSTPGQGSNVLTF.

The rearrangement uses TRBV27 and TRBJ2-1; the match to TRBD2 covers 14 bases. J lost 9 bases, V lost 5 bases, and 9 bases had no gene match. The CDR3 contains 16 residues. The germline V gene encodes CDR1 MNHEY and CDR2 SMNVEV (reference sequence). As DNA, the CDR3 is TGTGCCAGCAGTCCCGGGACTAGCGGGAGTTTAATTGAGCAGTTCTTC. Residues: CASSPGTSGSLIEQFF.

This rearrangement joins TRBV5-1 to TRBJ1-6, with D perhaps matching TRBD1 (6 bases). V was trimmed by 1 base and J by 5 bases, leaving 13 bases between them. Germline CDR1 reads SGHRS; CDR2 reads YFSETQ. The CDR3 contains 16 residues. As DNA, the CDR3 is TGCGCCAGCAGCTTGAACCCAGGGGCGGATAATTCACCCCTCCACTTT. Residues: CASSLNPGADNSPLHF.

V gene TRBV27 combines with J gene TRBJ1-2, with D tentatively TRBD1 (5 bases). CDR3 size: 13 residues. Per germline, CDR1 MNHEY and CDR2 SMNVEV (reference sequence). Trimming stripped 5 bases from V and 6 bases from J, with 13 bases between. CDR3 sequence reads: CASSPRVADGYTF. In DNA form, the CDR3 reads TGTGCCAGCAGTCCCAGGGTAGCGGATGGCTACACCTTC.

The CDR3 region has the DNA TGTGCCAGCTCACCGACAGGAAGTGAAAAACTGTTTTTT. Translating gives CASSPTGSEKLFF. This chain links TRBV18 with TRBJ1-4, with a tentative D call TRBD1 (6 bases). The CDR3 contains 13 residues. Trimming stripped 3 bases from V and 7 bases from J, with 9 bases between. Germline assignment: CDR1 KGHSH and CDR2 LQKENI.

The chain combines TRBV10-1 with TRBJ2-2; TRBD2 agrees at 15 bases. Trimming at V came to 6 bases and at J to 1 base, leaving 3 bases not matched to a gene. The CDR3 loop spans 17 amino acids. Germline CDR1 WNHNN, CDR2 SYGVQD (reference sequence). The CDR3: CASSPGLAGGNTGELFF. CDR3 nucleotide sequence: TGCGCCAGCAGCCCGGGACTAGCGGGAGGGAACACCGGGGAGCTGTTTTTT.

The chain employs TRBV5-8 and TRBJ2-3, with 12 bases that match TRBD2. Germline CDR1 is SGHTS and CDR2 is YDEGEE. Trimming cost V 3 bases and J 3 bases; bases outside gene matches: 11. The CDR3 length is 18 residues. The CDR3 sequence: CASSSFLRTSGATDTQYF. The CDR3 DNA sequence: TGTGCCAGCAGCTCCTTTCTCCGGACTAGCGGGGCGACAGATACGCAGTATTTT.

J is TRBJ2-7 and V is TRBV10-3; D is perhaps TRBD2 (6 bases). Germline CDR1 ENHRY, CDR2 SYGVKD. V was shortened by 10 bases and J by 5 bases, with 12 bases between the two germline ends. CDR3 length: 11 residues. CDR3 in DNA: TGTGCCACCTTGTCGGGGGACGAGCAGTACTTC. Amino acids: CATLSGDEQYF.

V and J are TRBV2 and TRBJ2-3, with a tentative D call TRBD2 (6 bases). The CDR3 runs 14 residues. Germline CDR1 SNHLY, CDR2 FYNNEI. The V end lost 8 bases, the J end lost 1 base, and 13 bases lay between the germline ends. CDR3 amino acids: CASAGRARTDTQYF. For the CDR3, the DNA is TGTGCCAGCGCGGGGCGAGCGCGCACAGATACGCAGTATTTT. The complete variable domain, with remaining parts taken from reference TRBV2 and TRBJ2-3, reads EPEVTQTPSHQVTQMGQEVILRCVPISNHLYFYWYRQILGQKVEFLVSFYNNEISEKSEIFDDQFSVERPDGSNFTLKIRSTKLEDSAMYFCASAGRARTDTQYFGPGTRLTVL.

The rearrangement uses TRBV6-5 and TRBJ2-3, with TRBD1 as a possible D gene (8 bases). The CDR3 covers 13 residues. V lost 10 bases to trimming and J lost 3 bases, with 14 bases between them. Germline-derived CDR1 and CDR2 are MNHEY and SVGAGI. CDR3 sequence: CATQRDRTDTQYF. CDR3 bases: TGTGCCACCCAGCGGGACAGGACAGATACGCAGTATTTT.

The chain is built from TRBV4-3 and TRBJ1-5; no clear D. The V gene's germline CDR1 is LGHNA and CDR2 YSLEER. The CDR3 extends over 14 amino acids. Trimming removed 3 bases at V and 0 bases at J, with 6 bases between. CDR3 sequence (DNA): TGCGCCAGCAGCCAGGCAAATAGCAATCAGCCCCAGCATTTT. It specifies CASSQANSNQPQHF.

This sequence joins TRBV19 and TRBJ1-5, with no clear D. This CDR3 has 14 amino acids. Germline values: CDR1 LNHDA, CDR2 SQIVND (reference sequence). Trimming removed 10 bases at V and 0 bases at J, with 13 bases between. The CDR3 DNA reads TGTGCCACCCAACCGGGGTATAGCAATCAGCCCCAGCATTTT. Protein: CATQPGYSNQPQHF.

V is TRBV30 and J is TRBJ1-3; D not certain. Trimming cost V 0 bases and J 0 bases, with 12 bases left between them. This CDR3 is 16 amino acids long. Germline assignment: CDR1 GTSNPN and CDR2 SVGIG (reference sequence). This CDR3 reads CAWSVSWAASGNTIYF. CDR3 DNA: TGTGCCTGGAGTGTATCGTGGGCCGCCTCTGGAAACACCATATATTTT.

The chain combines TRBV19 with TRBJ2-3; 8 nucleotides agree with TRBD2. Germline V CDR1 and CDR2: LNHDA, SQIVND (reference sequence). The CDR3 spans 15 residues. The trim removed 6 bases at V and 2 bases at J, leaving 7 bases unmatched. The CDR3 spells CASSSSGGTTDTQYF. The CDR3 DNA is TGTGCCAGTAGCAGCTCGGGGGGGACCACAGATACGCAGTATTTT.

The V gene is TRBV5-1, the J gene TRBJ2-7, with TRBD1 matching over 9 bases. The CDR3 runs to 14 residues. Germline CDR1 SGHRS, CDR2 YFSETQ. J gave up 6 bases and V 3 bases, and 7 bases lay outside the gene matches. Here the CDR3 DNA reads TGCGCCAGCAGCTACGGGACAGGGAGCTCCGAGCAGTACTTC. Amino acid sequence: CASSYGTGSSEQYF.

The chain couples TRBV19 to TRBJ2-3; tentative D call: TRBD2 (6 bases). In germline, CDR1 is LNHDA, CDR2 SQIVND (reference sequence). The CDR3 runs 14 residues. Trimming removed 5 bases from V and 3 bases from J, with 12 bases in between. The CDR3: CASSLGRETDTQYF. Here the CDR3 DNA reads TGTGCCAGTAGTTTGGGACGGGAGACAGATACGCAGTATTTT.

This rearrangement joins TRBV6-5 to TRBJ2-1; D is perhaps TRBD2 (5 bases). V dropped 2 bases and J dropped 8 bases, with 13 bases sitting between them. CDR1 MNHEY and CDR2 SVGAGI come from the germline V gene. The CDR3 extends over 14 amino acids. The CDR3 here is CASSYGILEDEQFF. In nucleotides, the CDR3 is TGTGCCAGCAGTTACGGGATCTTGGAGGATGAGCAGTTCTTC.